This is a list of T cell receptor beta chains from one sample in a study of shared clonotypes between healthy human individuals. Clones were read by immunoSEQ multiplex PCR, and TCRdb kept only the in-frame ones, dropping some. The data hold 550,000 to 750,000 clones, with just over 90% observed a single time. Sequencing input: naive CD8+ T cells sorted from blood. These receptors were taken from a man under 40 in good health. The CDR3 runs from the conserved cysteine through the conserved F or W. D genes are given only for firm matches. Not every row has a clone size; where given, it reads once, few, many or a size class.

j_call | v_call | clone_size | d_call | cdr3_aa | cdr3_nt
TRBJ2-1 | TRBV11-3 | once | TRBD2 | CASSHTSGGYNEQFF | TGTGCCAGCAGTCATACTAGCGGGGGATACAATGAGCAGTTCTTC
TRBJ2-7 | TRBV10-3 | . | TRBD2 | CAISEETSGLYEQYF | TGTGCCATCAGTGAGGAGACTAGCGGGTTGTACGAGCAGTACTTC
TRBJ1-4 | TRBV5-1 | . | . | CASSSSESVVIGEKLFF | TGCGCCAGCAGCTCCTCGGAGTCCGTGGTTATTGGTGAAAAACTGTTTTTT
TRBJ2-1 | TRBV5-1 | . | . | CASSLGGDYNEQFF | TGCGCCAGCAGCTTGGGCGGGGACTACAATGAGCAGTTCTTC
TRBJ2-2 | TRBV29-1 | . | TRBD1 | CSVGQGSLFMNTGELFF | TGCAGCGTTGGACAGGGGTCTCTATTCATGAACACCGGGGAGCTGTTTTTT
TRBJ2-7 | TRBV7-2 | . | TRBD1 | CASSLEQGLYEQYF | TGTGCCAGCAGCTTAGAACAGGGGCTCTACGAGCAGTACTTC
TRBJ2-1 | TRBV10-3 | . | . | CAIPGPYNEQFF | TGTGCCATTCCGGGCCCCTACAATGAGCAGTTCTTC
TRBJ2-1 | TRBV4-2 | . | TRBD2 | CASSPGLAVYNEQFF | TGTGCCAGCAGCCCGGGACTAGCGGTTTACAATGAGCAGTTCTTC
TRBJ2-7 | TRBV6-1 | . | . | CASSESPDSPYEQYF | TGTGCCAGCAGTGAAAGCCCGGACTCCCCCTACGAGCAGTACTTC
TRBJ2-2 | TRBV13 | . | TRBD2 | CATAKLAGEVSNTGELFF | TGTGCCACCGCAAAACTAGCGGGAGAGGTCTCGAACACCGGGGAGCTGTTTTTT
TRBJ2-1 | TRBV29-1 | . | TRBD2 | CSALGLAGAPFSYNEQFF | TGCAGCGCCCTGGGGCTAGCGGGAGCTCCGTTCTCCTACAATGAGCAGTTCTTC
TRBJ2-7 | TRBV28 | few | . | CASSGTGYEQYF | TGTGCCAGCAGCGGGACGGGCTACGAGCAGTACTTC
TRBJ2-7 | TRBV27 | . | . | CASSFKSSYEQYF | TGTGCCAGCAGTTTTAAGAGCTCCTACGAGCAGTACTTC
TRBJ2-1 | TRBV10-2 | . | . | CASSGDHLGSEQFF | TGCGCCAGCAGTGGTGACCACCTTGGGAGTGAGCAGTTCTTC
TRBJ1-5 | TRBV29-1 | . | TRBD1 | CSVRDRDNQPQHF | TGCAGCGTTAGGGACAGGGACAATCAGCCCCAGCATTTT
TRBJ2-5 | TRBV9 | once | TRBD1 | CASSIRDSQETQYF | TGTGCCAGCAGCATCCGGGACAGCCAAGAGACCCAGTACTTC
TRBJ2-7 | TRBV27 | . | . | CASSLRSPYEQYF | TGTGCCAGCAGTTTGAGGTCCCCCTACGAGCAGTACTTC
TRBJ1-3 | TRBV27 | . | . | CASSPRGGHSGNTIYF | TGTGCCAGCAGTCCCCGCGGCGGACACTCTGGAAACACCATATATTTT
TRBJ2-7 | TRBV2 | . | TRBD2 | CASSGVAGGYEQYF | TGTGCCAGCAGTGGGGTAGCGGGAGGCTACGAGCAGTACTTC
TRBJ1-1 | TRBV27 | . | . | CASGEGAEAFF | TGTGCCAGCGGTGAGGGGGCTGAAGCTTTCTTT
TRBJ2-5 | TRBV2 | . | . | CASSGRTRGDLETQYF | TGTGCCAGCAGTGGGAGAACTAGAGGGGACTTGGAGACCCAGTACTTC
TRBJ2-1 | TRBV15 | . | . | CATSRGVTGSFEQFF | TGTGCCACCAGCAGAGGAGTGACAGGATCTTTTGAGCAGTTCTTC
TRBJ1-2 | TRBV6-5 | . | . | CASTGSGDGYGYTF | TGTGCCAGCACCGGATCAGGTGACGGATATGGCTACACCTTC
TRBJ1-1 | TRBV28 | . | . | CASSFLRTEAFF | TGTGCCAGCAGTTTTCTACGCACTGAAGCTTTCTTT
TRBJ2-7 | TRBV7-3 | once | TRBD2 | CASSEGLAGVYEQYF | TGTGCCAGCAGCGAGGGACTAGCGGGAGTCTACGAGCAGTACTTC
TRBJ2-1 | TRBV2 | . | TRBD1 | CASSPTGVSDEQFF | TGTGCCAGCAGTCCGACAGGGGTTTCCGATGAGCAGTTCTTC
TRBJ1-1 | TRBV15 | . | . | CATSRVVNTEAFF | TGTGCCACCAGCAGAGTAGTGAACACTGAAGCTTTCTTT
TRBJ2-5 | TRBV27 | . | . | CASSFISGGDAYF | TGTGCCAGCAGTTTCATTTCGGGTGGTGACGCTTACTTC
TRBJ2-7 | TRBV4-3 | . | . | CASRRKYSYEQYF | TGCGCCAGCAGGCGTAAGTACTCCTACGAGCAGTACTTC
TRBJ2-1 | TRBV7-9 | . | . | CASSSGGNEQFF | TGTGCCAGCAGCTCCGGCGGTAATGAGCAGTTCTTC